Below are 8 T cell receptor beta chains sequenced from a single sample in a study of T-cell reconstitution after alpha-beta-depleted transplantation in children. Construction of the TCRbeta library involved unique molecular identifiers. MiXCR was run by TCRdb on the PCR reads, yielding one entry per CDR3 protein. Of more than 300,000 distinct CDR3 sequences listed, roughly 17% are singletons. The source was PBMCs, mostly from graft donor cells, collected 360 days after TCRalphabeta/CD19-depleted stem cell transplant. Receptors were obtained from a male patient aged 2 to 9 who had a stem cell transplant for acute lymphoblastic leukemia, so the T cells may come from the graft donor.

This clonotype was found many times. This rearrangement joins TRBV7-9 to TRBJ2-1, with D possibly TRBD2 on 6 matching bases. This CDR3 contains 17 residues. Trimming removed 1 base at V and 0 bases at J, with 13 bases between. CDR1 SEHNR and CDR2 FQNEAQ come from the germline V gene (reference sequence). DNA for the CDR3: TGTGCCAGCAGCTTAGTATTCCGGCGGGGCTCCTACAATGAGCAGTTCTTC. This sequence encodes CASSLVFRRGSYNEQFF.

This sequence joins TRBV13 and TRBJ2-1; 9 nucleotides line up with TRBD2. From germline, CDR1 is PRHDT and CDR2 FYEKMQ (reference sequence). The trim removed 1 base at V and 14 bases at J, leaving 18 bases unmatched. The CDR3 runs to 17 residues. CDR3 coding DNA: TGTGCCAGCAGCTTAGAATCAGCGGGAGGCCCTCCCTCTCGAAAGTTCTTC. Protein product: CASSLESAGGPPSRKFF.

This clonotype came up many times. The V and J genes are TRBV9 and TRBJ2-2; TRBD2 matches at 7 bases. The CDR3 is made up of 15 amino acids. V shed 4 bases and J 1 base; nucleotides not matched to a gene: 4. Germline-derived CDR1 and CDR2 are SGDLS and YYNGEE. DNA for the CDR3: TGTGCCAGCAGCCTGCGGGAGTGGAACACCGGGGAGCTGTTTTTT. As protein: CASSLREWNTGELFF. Looking up the rest from reference TRBV9 and TRBJ2-2 gives the full variable domain: DSGVTQTPKHLITATGQRVTLRCSPRSGDLSVYWYQQSLDQGLQFLIQYYNGEERAKGNILERFSAQQFPDLHSELNLSSLELGDSALYFCASSLREWNTGELFFGEGSRLTVL.

A few counts support this clonotype. This rearrangement joins TRBV7-2 to TRBJ2-7; D may be TRBD1 or TRBD2 (5 bases each). Trimming took 2 bases from V and 4 from J, leaving 15 bases between them. The V gene's germline CDR1 is SGHTA and CDR2 FQGNSA. CDR3 length: 15 residues. The CDR3 DNA is TGTGCCAGCAGCTTAAGGCATGGGGACCAGTACGAGCAGTACTTC. Translated, it gives CASSLRHGDQYEQYF.

This chain connects TRBV12-3 or TRBV12-4 to TRBJ2-7; no definite D call. The CDR3 runs 12 residues. The V and J ends lost 1 base and 5 bases respectively, with 6 bases between them. For the CDR3, the DNA is TGTGCCAGCAGTTTAGTTCGAAACGAGCAGTACTTC. It translates to CASSLVRNEQYF.

J is TRBJ2-5 and V is TRBV6-2 or TRBV6-3; TRBD1 matches 10 bases. Germline values: CDR1 MNHEY, CDR2 SVGEGT. V lost 6 bases to trimming and J lost 5 bases; unmatched junction nucleotides: 15. The CDR3 extends over 17 amino acids. In nucleotides, the CDR3 is TGTGCCAGCAGCCGAACCGGGACAGGGGTTTCAGGGGAGACCCAGTACTTC. It translates to CASSRTGTGVSGETQYF.

There are a few counts of this clonotype. The gene calls are TRBV28 and TRBJ2-1; D is unresolved. CDR1 and CDR2 (germline): MDHEN, SYDVKM. The CDR3 runs to 16 residues. V dropped 4 bases and J dropped 0 bases, with 13 bases sitting between them. The CDR3 spells CASSSSALSSYNEQFF. The CDR3 nucleotides read TGTGCCAGCAGTTCAAGCGCCTTGAGCTCCTACAATGAGCAGTTCTTC.

This clonotype was observed at least ten times. This chain joins TRBV7-9 and TRBJ2-1; D not resolved. Germline-derived CDR1 and CDR2 are SEHNR and FQNEAQ (reference sequence). The CDR3 sequence is 12 residues long. V was cut by 4 bases and J by 9 bases, with 10 bases left in between. The CDR3 sequence is CASSSGTREQFF. Written as DNA, the CDR3 is TGTGCCAGCAGCTCTGGAACCCGTGAGCAGTTCTTC.